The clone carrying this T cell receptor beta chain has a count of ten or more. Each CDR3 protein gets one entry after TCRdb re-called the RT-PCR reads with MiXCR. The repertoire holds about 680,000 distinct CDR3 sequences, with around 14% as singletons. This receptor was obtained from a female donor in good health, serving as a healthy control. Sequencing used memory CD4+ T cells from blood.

The CDR3 nucleotides are TGCAGTGCTAGAGATCGTCTAGCGGGAGAATCTATCGAGCAGTACTTC. Its translation: CSARDRLAGESIEQYF. J is TRBJ2-7 and V is TRBV20-1, with 10 bases aligning to TRBD2. The V and J ends lost 0 bases and 6 bases, in that order; junction bases with no gene match: 11. In germline, CDR1 is DFQATT, CDR2 SNEGSKA (reference sequence). This CDR3 contains 16 residues.